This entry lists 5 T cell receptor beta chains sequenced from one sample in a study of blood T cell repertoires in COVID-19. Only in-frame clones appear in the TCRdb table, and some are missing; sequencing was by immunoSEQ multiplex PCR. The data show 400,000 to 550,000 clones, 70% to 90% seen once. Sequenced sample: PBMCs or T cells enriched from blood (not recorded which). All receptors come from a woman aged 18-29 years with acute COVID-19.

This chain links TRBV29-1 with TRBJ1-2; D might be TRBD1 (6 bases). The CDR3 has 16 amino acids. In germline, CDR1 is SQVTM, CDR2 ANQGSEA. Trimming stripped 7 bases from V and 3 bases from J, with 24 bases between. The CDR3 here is CSAAPSRSGADYGYTF. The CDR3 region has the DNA TGCAGCGCGGCCCCGAGTAGGTCAGGGGCGGACTATGGCTACACCTTC.

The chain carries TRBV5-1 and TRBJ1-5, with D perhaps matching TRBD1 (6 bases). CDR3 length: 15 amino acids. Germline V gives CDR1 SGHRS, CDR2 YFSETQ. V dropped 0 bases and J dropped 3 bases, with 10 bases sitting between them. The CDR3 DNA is TGCGCCAGCAGCTTGGCAGGACAGAACAATCAGCCCCAGCATTTT. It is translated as CASSLAGQNNQPQHF.

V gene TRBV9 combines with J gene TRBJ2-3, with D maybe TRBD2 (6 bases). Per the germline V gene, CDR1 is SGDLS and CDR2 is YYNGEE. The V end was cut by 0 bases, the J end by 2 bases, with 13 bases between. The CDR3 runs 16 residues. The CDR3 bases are TGTGCCAGCAGCGTAGGTAACGGAGGGAACACAGATACGCAGTATTTT. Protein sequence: CASSVGNGGNTDTQYF.

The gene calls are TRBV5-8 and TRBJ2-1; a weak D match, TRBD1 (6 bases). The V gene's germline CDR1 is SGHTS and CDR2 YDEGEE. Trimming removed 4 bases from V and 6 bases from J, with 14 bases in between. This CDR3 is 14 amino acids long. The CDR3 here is CASSPGVLGNEQFF. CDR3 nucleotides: TGTGCCAGCAGCCCAGGGGTTCTGGGCAATGAGCAGTTCTTC.

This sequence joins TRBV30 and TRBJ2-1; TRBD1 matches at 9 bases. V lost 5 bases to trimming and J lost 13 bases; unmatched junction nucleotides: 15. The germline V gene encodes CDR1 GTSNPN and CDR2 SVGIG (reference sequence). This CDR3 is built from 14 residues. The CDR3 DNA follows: TGTGCCTGGGGCCCGTCCGGGACAGGGATCAACCAGTTCTTC. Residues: CAWGPSGTGINQFF.